This entry concerns a single T cell receptor (beta chain). Its antigen is currently unknown. The entry originates in a study of siplizumab effects on memory and regulatory T cells. Method: immunoSEQ multiplex PCR; TCRdb's copy keeps in-frame clones and lacks some. The sample has about 87,000 clones; around 89% are singletons. CDR3 length: 17 amino acids. Germline V CDR1 and CDR2: LNHDA, SQIVND (reference sequence). Trimming took 5 bases from V and 2 from J; bases not matched to a gene: 9. Study conclusions and caveats: Assignment of a naive or memory phenotype failed for roughly 75-95% of the proliferating CD4+ or CD8+ clones. Confirmation was lacking for the suppressive function of proliferating Tregs derived from siplizumab cultures.

Sequencing was done on a sample of CD4+ T cells sorted from blood. The source of this sequence is a human donor in good health. The J gene is TRBJ1-5, the V gene TRBV19; 10 positions match TRBD1. The chain's CDR3 is CASSSRPGTGGNQPQHF. CDR3 in DNA: TGTGCCAGTAGTTCTCGACCCGGGACAGGGGGCAATCAGCCCCAGCATTTT.